This T cell receptor (beta chain) emerged from a study of early T cells in non-severe SARS-CoV-2 infection. Attached unique molecular identifiers marked individual cDNA molecules. MiXCR was run by TCRdb on the 5' RACE reads, yielding one entry per CDR3 protein. Counted here are fewer than 80,000 distinct CDR3 sequences, over 9% occurring once; the ten biggest clones make up approximately 4%. The length of the CDR3 is 15 residues. V lost 4 bases and J lost 0, with 12 bases in between. The V gene's germline CDR1 is WSHSY and CDR2 SAAADI. Input material: whole blood. V and J are TRBV10-2 and TRBJ1-1; D remains ambiguous. This sequence was found in an adult who was a healthcare worker with PCR-confirmed SARS-CoV-2 infection or an uninfected control (not recorded which). CDR3 DNA: TGCGCCAGCAGTGGCCAGTATGCCATGAACACTGAAGCTTTCTTT. Its protein product is CASSGQYAMNTEAFF.